These 6 T cell receptor beta chains originate from one sample sequenced in a study of blood T cell repertoires in COVID-19. Method: immunoSEQ multiplex PCR; TCRdb's copy keeps in-frame clones and lacks some. The sample holds approximately 280,000 clones, roughly 85% seen once. Sequenced: peripheral blood. These receptors all stem from a man between 50 and 59 years old with active or convalescent COVID-19.

The chain uses TRBV5-1 and TRBJ2-7; a possible D gene is TRBD2 (6 bases). Trimming removed 0 bases at V and 3 bases at J, with 10 bases between. This CDR3 contains 14 residues. Looked up from germline, CDR1 is SGHRS and CDR2 is YFSETQ. The CDR3 DNA sequence: TGCGCCAGCAGCTTGGCCGGGGGAGGCTACGAGCAGTACTTC. Encoded protein: CASSLAGGGYEQYF.

This sequence joins TRBV5-5 and TRBJ1-1, with a weak D call TRBD1 (5 bases). V dropped 5 bases and J dropped 4 bases, with 18 bases sitting between them. The CDR3 is made up of 15 amino acids. CDR1 and CDR2 from the germline V gene are SGHKS and YYEKEE (reference sequence). The CDR3 coding sequence is TGTGCCAGCAGAGCTGGGACTCCTCGGGGCACTGAAGCTTTCTTT. It translates to CASRAGTPRGTEAFF.

This chain uses TRBV7-9 with TRBJ2-1; 9 nucleotides line up with TRBD1. Trimming took 5 bases from V and 6 from J; bases not matched to a gene: 8. The V gene's germline CDR1 is SEHNR and CDR2 FQNEAQ (reference sequence). The CDR3 consists of 15 residues. As DNA, the CDR3 is TGTGCCAGCAGCCCCCCTGGGACAGGGAGCAATGAGCAGTTCTTC. Protein: CASSPPGTGSNEQFF. Using reference TRBV7-9 and TRBJ2-1 for the parts outside the CDR3, the full variable domain is DTGVSQNPRHKITKRGQNVTFRCDPISEHNRLYWYRQTLGQGPEFLTYFQNEAQLEKSRLLSDRFSAERPKGSFSTLEIQRTEQGDSAMYLCASSPPGTGSNEQFFGPGTRLTVL.

The chain employs TRBV2 and TRBJ2-7; D perhaps matches TRBD2 (6 bases). The CDR3 sequence is 16 residues long. CDR1 SNHLY and CDR2 FYNNEI come from the germline V gene. V lost 0 bases and J lost 3, with 15 bases in between. The CDR3 sequence is CASSEAAWGVGYEQYF. The CDR3 bases are TGTGCCAGCAGTGAAGCGGCATGGGGGGTAGGCTACGAGCAGTACTTC.

The chain links TRBV18 to TRBJ1-2; D ambiguous. The CDR3 is 13 residues long. Germline CDR1 is KGHSH and CDR2 is LQKENI. V was trimmed by 6 bases and J by 4 bases, leaving 12 bases between them. For the CDR3, the DNA is TGTGCCAGCTCCCGGGTCTCTGGCTATGGCTACACCTTC. Its translation is CASSRVSGYGYTF.

This clone was recorded only once. The chain carries TRBV7-2 and TRBJ2-7; TRBD1 matches 9 bases. The CDR3 has 15 amino acids. Trimming cost V 5 bases and J 4 bases; bases outside gene matches: 9. Germline assignment: CDR1 SGHTA and CDR2 FQGNSA. The CDR3 spells CASSRGTGRAYEQYF. The CDR3 DNA reads TGTGCCAGCAGCAGAGGGACAGGGCGGGCATACGAGCAGTACTTC.